This T cell receptor beta chain was captured in a study of blood T cell repertoires in COVID-19. At the level of the study: Whether acute or convalescent, the COVID-19 samples came from the United States, Italy and Spain. Sources were T cells, B-cell-depleted T cells, or PBMCs; the material itself was cDNA or gDNA.

The germline V gene has CDR1 SNHLY and CDR2 FYNNEI. V lost 3 bases and J 3 bases, leaving 11 bases between the germline ends. The CDR3 is 14 residues long. As processed by the authors: Estimation of nucleated cell counts relied on the amplification of reference gene primers. Sequencing was performed with immunoSEQ multiplex PCR; in TCRdb, only in-frame clones are kept and a portion is missing. Clonal size and the V and J genes are those of that table, whereas D and trimming came from the DNA. This sample carries 400,000 to 500,000 clones, roughly 88% of them seen once, and the ten largest clones take under 1.5%.

Material: peripheral blood. The chain is built from TRBV2 and TRBJ1-1; D unresolved. This receptor was identified in a woman in her thirties with active or convalescent COVID-19. The CDR3 DNA reads TGTGCCAGCAGTGAGAGGCACCTCTACACTGAAGCTTTCTTT. Translating it yields CASSERHLYTEAFF.